This T cell receptor (beta chain) was profiled in a study of early T cells in non-severe SARS-CoV-2 infection. MiXCR, run by TCRdb on the 5' RACE reads, gives a single entry per CDR3 protein. The sample carries 52,000 or so distinct CDR3 sequences, about 12% recorded once. There are 14 residues in the CDR3. Germline V lookup: CDR1 SGHTA, CDR2 FQGNSA. V gave up 5 bases and J gave up 7 bases; unmatched junction bases: 7. The receptor was isolated from an adult who was a healthcare worker with PCR-confirmed SARS-CoV-2 infection or an uninfected control (not recorded which). The chain recombines TRBV7-2 with TRBJ2-1, with 8 bases that match TRBD1. Sequences were obtained from whole blood. The chain's CDR3 is CASSRGQGSNEQFF. The CDR3 DNA sequence: TGTGCCAGCAGCCGTGGACAGGGCTCTAATGAGCAGTTCTTC.